Listed here is a single T cell receptor beta chain. The sample is drawn from a study of shared clonotypes between healthy human individuals. Here immunoSEQ multiplex PCR was the method, and the copy in TCRdb shows in-frame clones only, minus some. Among 2 million to 2.5 million clones listed, over 90% were seen once. CDR3 length: 15 residues. Germline CDR1 is MNHEY and CDR2 is SVGAGI. The V gene end was trimmed by 8 bases and the J gene end by 4 bases; junction bases not matched to a gene: 9. This TCR was recovered from a man younger than 30 in good health. Some clones in this sample may be carry-over from other donors' samples. The specimen sequenced was naive CD4+ T cells from PBMCs. Regarding subset: CD45RA+ positively selected. The rearrangement joins TRBV6-5 to TRBJ2-3; 10 bases line up with TRBD2. CDR3: CASGIAGGLADTQYF. CDR3 nucleotide sequence: TGTGCCAGCGGAATAGCGGGAGGACTCGCAGATACGCAGTATTTT.